The following is a T cell receptor (beta chain) sequence with its context. In the original workflow: Reference gene primer amplification in the assay estimated nucleated cell counts. Sequencing used immunoSEQ multiplex PCR; TCRdb keeps in-frame clones, though not all of them. That table gives V, J and clone size, and the DNA gave D and trimming. The table records about 300,000 clones, roughly 88% of them present only once. This entry comes from a study of blood T cell repertoires in COVID-19. Study information: Samples representing acute and convalescent COVID-19 were sourced from the United States, Italy and Spain. T cells, B-cell-depleted T cells, or PBMCs supplied cDNA or gDNA.

The germline V gene has CDR1 LGHDT and CDR2 YNNKEL (reference sequence). This CDR3 has 12 amino acids. V dropped 0 bases and J dropped 13 bases, with 12 bases sitting between them. The gene calls are TRBV3-1 (or the pseudogene TRBV3-2) and TRBJ1-2; D unresolved. This clonotype was sampled from a woman aged 50 to 60 with acute or convalescent COVID-19. The sequenced material came from peripheral blood. The chain's CDR3 is CASSQEFWALTF. DNA for the CDR3: TGTGCCAGCAGCCAAGAATTCTGGGCGCTCACCTTC.